This T cell receptor beta chain was observed in a study of T cell repertoires in cytomegalovirus infection. Each CDR3 protein gets one entry after TCRdb re-called the reads with MiXCR. This repertoire shows roughly 200,000 distinct CDR3 sequences, roughly 15% found once; its top ten account for around 27%. Regarding the study as a whole: Public TCR beta family frequency separated CMV-and-HLA carriers, including in an independent cohort.

Regarding this clonotype: The antigen remains unidentified.

Input material: CD8+ T cells from PBMCs. This sequence was found in a human donor in good health (CMV status not recorded). Some clones in this sample may be carry-over from other donors' samples.

The DNA for the CDR3 is TGTGCCAGCTCACCACCGATCACACAGGGAGCTGAAGCTTTCTTT. Its protein product is CASSPPITQGAEAFF. The chain carries TRBV18 and TRBJ1-1; D possibly corresponds to TRBD1 (6 bases). CDR3 size: 15 residues. The V gene's germline CDR1 is KGHSH and CDR2 LQKENI. V lost 0 bases and J 6 bases, leaving 14 bases between the germline ends.